Shown below are 10 T cell receptor beta chains from a single sample sequenced in a study of T cell responses to AZD1222 COVID-19 vaccine. Here immunoSEQ multiplex PCR was the method, and the copy in TCRdb shows in-frame clones only, minus some. Of 150,000 to 200,000 clones listed, approximately 90% are singletons. Sequencing was performed on peripheral blood, taken 28 days after the second AZD1222 dose. Receptors were obtained from an adult who received the AZD1222 COVID-19 vaccine.

The rearrangement links TRBV4-1 to TRBJ1-6, with D possibly being TRBD1 (5 bases). From germline, CDR1 is MGHRA and CDR2 YSYEKL. The CDR3 sequence is 18 residues long. Trimming cost V 0 bases and J 6 bases, with 18 bases left between them. The CDR3 region has the DNA TGCGCCAGCAGCCAAGAAGTGGTGGAGACAGTAGGTAATTCACCCCTCCACTTT. It codes for CASSQEVVETVGNSPLHF.

The chain uses TRBV6-6 and TRBJ2-7; D is uncertain. This CDR3 region has 15 residues. From germline, CDR1 is MNHNY and CDR2 SVGAGI (reference sequence). The V end was cut by 1 base, the J end by 0 bases, with 10 bases between. The CDR3 is CASSYWAQSSYEQYF. DNA for the CDR3: TGTGCCAGCAGTTACTGGGCCCAAAGCTCCTACGAGCAGTACTTC.

This sequence joins TRBV7-2 and TRBJ1-6; TRBD1 might be the D (6 bases). Germline CDR1 reads SGHTA; CDR2 reads FQGNSA. Trimming pared 4 bases from V and 8 bases from J, leaving 15 bases between. The CDR3 loop spans 15 amino acids. Written as DNA, the CDR3 is TGTGCCAGCAGCTCACCGACAGGACCTTATTCACCCCTCCACTTT. Amino acids: CASSSPTGPYSPLHF.

CDR3 protein: CAIRGQSTEQFF. CDR3 in DNA: TGTGCCATCAGGGGACAGTCTACTGAGCAGTTCTTC. The rearrangement links TRBV10-3 to TRBJ2-1; 7 nucleotides line up with TRBD1. Trimming at V came to 6 bases and at J to 9 bases, leaving 5 bases not matched to a gene. This CDR3 has 12 residues. In germline, CDR1 is ENHRY, CDR2 SYGVKD.

The rearrangement joins TRBV19 to TRBJ2-5, with 8 bases lining up with TRBD1. The CDR3 runs 14 residues. Germline CDR1 and CDR2: LNHDA and SQIVND (reference sequence). The V segment lost 5 bases and the J segment 6 bases; nucleotides outside the gene matches: 8. The CDR3 DNA follows: TGTGCCAGTAGTTGGGGCAGGGGGCAACAGACCCAGTACTTC. Translation gives CASSWGRGQQTQYF.

This clone has only one observation. The CDR3: CASSLEDRGRGKKETQYF. The CDR3 bases are TGTGCCAGCAGCTTGGAGGATAGGGGCCGGGGAAAAAAAGAGACCCAGTACTTC. The chain has TRBV5-5 and TRBJ2-5; D assignment may be TRBD1 or TRBD2 (5 bases each). The CDR3 totals 18 residues. CDR1 is SGHKS, CDR2 YYEKEE, per germline (reference sequence). The V end was cut by 0 bases, the J end by 3 bases, with 21 bases between.

The V gene is TRBV18, the J gene TRBJ1-1, with D perhaps matching TRBD1 (6 bases). The CDR3 length is 14 residues. Trimming removed 4 bases at V and 0 bases at J, with 9 bases between. The germline CDR1 and CDR2 sequences are KGHSH and LQKENI. This CDR3 is CASSLTGMNTEAFF. CDR3 nucleotides: TGTGCCAGCTCACTGACAGGCATGAACACTGAAGCTTTCTTT.

The chain couples TRBV5-5 to TRBJ1-1, with 7 bases lining up with TRBD1. Germline CDR1 SGHKS, CDR2 YYEKEE (reference sequence). This CDR3 region has 14 residues. Trimming removed 3 bases from V and 4 bases from J; junction bases left unmatched: 6. CDR3: CASSWGAGGTEAFF. In nucleotides, the CDR3 is TGTGCCAGCAGCTGGGGGGCAGGGGGCACTGAAGCTTTCTTT.

This clone was seen more than once but under ten times. V usage is TRBV27 and J usage is TRBJ1-6, with 9 nucleotides matching TRBD1. Germline V gene data show CDR1 as MNHEY and CDR2 as SMNVEV (reference sequence). The V and J ends lost 5 bases and 4 bases, in that order; junction bases with no gene match: 6. The CDR3 extends over 16 amino acids. CDR3 bases: TGTGCCAGCAGTCAGAGCGGACAGGGGTATAATTCACCCCTCCACTTT. Translated: CASSQSGQGYNSPLHF.

The rearrangement uses TRBV27 and TRBJ2-7, with unresolved D. The CDR3 spans 13 residues. Germline assignment: CDR1 MNHEY and CDR2 SMNVEV (reference sequence). V was shortened by 7 bases and J by 7 bases, with 17 bases between the two germline ends. CDR3 amino acids: CASTPGASGEQYF. The CDR3, as DNA: TGTGCCAGCACCCCTGGAGCGAGTGGGGAGCAGTACTTC.